A single sample is the source of the 2 T cell receptor beta chains below, sequenced in a study of shared clonotypes between healthy human individuals. The protocol was immunoSEQ multiplex PCR, while the TCRdb copy is restricted to in-frame clones and leaves out a portion. The sample consists of a few hundred thousand clones, 80% to 90% of them appearing once. The sample consisted of memory CD8+ T cells sorted from blood. Subset in this sample: CD45RO+ cells pooled with CCR7-negative TemRA cells. These receptors originate from a man between 18 and 29 years old in good health.

CDR3 in amino acids: CASSPSVTAHEQYF. The CDR3 DNA is TGTGCCAGCTCACCGAGCGTAACGGCTCACGAGCAGTACTTC. The genes are TRBV18 and TRBJ2-7, with D unresolved. CDR3 length: 14 residues. Trimming removed 3 bases from V and 5 bases from J, with 14 bases in between. Germline assignment: CDR1 KGHSH and CDR2 LQKENI.

The chain combines TRBV7-6 with TRBJ2-2, with D unclear. The CDR3 loop spans 10 amino acids. Germline V CDR1 and CDR2: SGHVS, FNYEAQ. Trimming took 8 bases from V and 10 from J, leaving 8 bases between them. The CDR3 region is CASGTTELFF. In nucleotides, the CDR3 is TGTGCCAGCGGAACGACGGAGCTGTTTTTT. Full variable domain (rest looked up from reference TRBV7-6 and TRBJ2-2): GAGVSQSPRYKVTKRGQDVALRCDPISGHVSLYWYRQALGQGPEFLTYFNYEAQQDKSGLPNDRFSAERPEGSISTLTIQRTEQRDSAMYRCASGTTELFFGEGSRLTVL.